These 29 T cell receptor beta chains share one sample of origin, sequenced in a study of blood T cell repertoires in COVID-19. Produced via immunoSEQ multiplex PCR; TCRdb's table is partial and in-frame only. The sample gives about 400,000 clones, roughly 88% of which show up once; 1.4% to 1.5% is in the top ten. Input material: peripheral blood. Source of these receptors: a woman aged 25 to 45 with active or convalescent COVID-19.

This clone is a singleton in its sample. This chain uses TRBV3-1 (or the pseudogene TRBV3-2) with TRBJ1-4; 8 positions agree with TRBD1. This CDR3 is 12 amino acids long. J lost 14 bases, V lost 1 base, and 3 bases had no gene match. Per the germline V gene, CDR1 is LGHDT and CDR2 is YNNKEL (reference sequence). The CDR3 sequence is CASSQGRQGLFF. The CDR3 nucleotides read TGTGCCAGCAGCCAAGGACGACAGGGGCTGTTTTTT.

The chain joins TRBV5-6 to TRBJ2-7; D is perhaps TRBD2 (6 bases). Between the trimmed V and J ends, which lost 4 bases and 3 bases, there was a span of 17 bases. The length of the CDR3 is 15 residues. Germline V gene lookup returns CDR1 SGHDT and CDR2 YYEEEE. The CDR3 is CASSPYRSGYYEQYF. The CDR3 region has the DNA TGTGCCAGCAGCCCTTATCGGAGCGGGTACTACGAGCAGTACTTC. Variable domain in full (rest from reference TRBV5-6 and TRBJ2-7): DAGVTQSPTHLIKTRGQQVTLRCSPKSGHDTVSWYQQALGQGPQFIFQYYEEEERQRGNFPDRFSGHQFPNYSSELNVNALLLGDSALYLCASSPYRSGYYEQYFGPGTRLTVT.

The rearrangement links TRBV4-1 to TRBJ2-2, with TRBD1 as a possible D gene (6 bases). The CDR3 is made up of 16 amino acids. Germline loops: CDR1 MGHRA, CDR2 YSYEKL. V dropped 0 bases and J dropped 1 base, with 9 bases sitting between them. This CDR3 is CASSQDRGGNTGELFF. For the CDR3, the DNA is TGCGCCAGCAGCCAAGATCGAGGGGGGAACACCGGGGAGCTGTTTTTT.

The genes are TRBV18 and TRBJ2-7; 10 bases are a match to TRBD2. The CDR3 runs 16 residues. The V gene's germline CDR1 is KGHSH and CDR2 LQKENI. V dropped 3 bases and J dropped 0; count of bases not matched to a gene: 5. CDR3 DNA sequence: TGTGCCAGCTCACCCCGGACTAGCGGCAACTCCTACGAGCAGTACTTC. Its protein product is CASSPRTSGNSYEQYF.

V is TRBV19 and J is TRBJ1-2; 8 bases are a match to TRBD1. The CDR3 has 14 amino acids. Trimming took 8 bases from V and 1 from J; bases not matched to a gene: 6. The germline V gene has CDR1 LNHDA and CDR2 SQIVND (reference sequence). The CDR3 DNA reads as TGTGCCAGTCGAGACAGGGGACTTAACTATGGCTACACCTTC. This sequence encodes CASRDRGLNYGYTF.

V is TRBV3-1 (or the pseudogene TRBV3-2) and J is TRBJ1-3; no firm D call. The CDR3 runs to 15 residues. Between the trimmed V and J ends, which lost 1 base and 0 bases, there was a span of 7 bases. The germline V gene has CDR1 LGHDT and CDR2 YNNKEL (reference sequence). Here the CDR3 reads CASSQVLGSGNTIYF. The CDR3, as DNA: TGTGCCAGCAGCCAAGTACTTGGCTCTGGAAACACCATATATTTT.

The V gene is TRBV6-1, the J gene TRBJ1-1, with TRBD1 as a possible D gene (5 bases). Trimming stripped 1 base from V and 1 base from J, with 16 bases between. Germline loops: CDR1 MNHNS, CDR2 SASEGT. The CDR3 sequence is 17 residues long. This CDR3 reads CASSEVAGGLGNTEAFF. The CDR3 DNA reads TGTGCCAGCAGTGAAGTGGCCGGGGGGTTAGGGAACACTGAAGCTTTCTTT.

The sample holds many counts of this clone. This rearrangement joins TRBV6-5 to TRBJ2-7; 7 bases map to TRBD1. Germline V gives CDR1 MNHEY, CDR2 SVGAGI. Trimming took 6 bases from V and 5 from J; bases not matched to a gene: 10. This CDR3 is 14 amino acids long. CDR3 sequence reads: CASSTGTETHEQYF. CDR3 nucleotide sequence: TGTGCCAGCAGCACCGGGACAGAGACCCACGAGCAGTACTTC.

CDR3 in DNA: TGTGCCAGCAGCGAGACAGGGGGCGGACTTAACTATGGCTACACCTTC. It yields the protein CASSETGGGLNYGYTF. V gene TRBV2 combines with J gene TRBJ1-2, with 10 positions matching TRBD1. The CDR3 extends over 16 amino acids. Germline V gene data show CDR1 as SNHLY and CDR2 as FYNNEI. The junction had 8 bases not matched to a gene; V was cut back by 6 bases and J by 1 base.

V is TRBV6-5 and J is TRBJ1-1; 7 nucleotides align to TRBD1. The length of the CDR3 is 15 residues. Germline V gives CDR1 MNHEY, CDR2 SVGAGI. With V trimmed by 8 bases and J by 0 bases, 9 bases remained unmatched. The CDR3 region is CASRAEGGLNTEAFF. In DNA, the CDR3 is TGTGCCAGCCGAGCCGAAGGGGGCTTGAACACTGAAGCTTTCTTT.

The chain is built from TRBV4-2 and TRBJ2-6; the match to TRBD2 covers 7 bases. The germline V gene has CDR1 LGHNA and CDR2 YNFKEQ. V was clipped by 3 bases and J by 0 bases; unmatched bases: 5. The length of the CDR3 is 17 residues. The chain's CDR3 is CASSQASGDSGANVLTF. The CDR3 nucleotides are TGTGCCAGCAGCCAGGCTAGCGGCGACTCTGGGGCCAACGTCCTGACTTTC.

The chain carries TRBV11-2 and TRBJ2-7; 10 bases line up with TRBD2. The CDR3 has 15 residues. Germline values: CDR1 SGHAT, CDR2 FQNNGV. V lost 5 bases to trimming and J lost 3 bases; unmatched junction nucleotides: 7. This CDR3 reads CASSPGSGRLYEQYF. DNA of the CDR3: TGTGCCAGCAGCCCTGGTAGCGGGAGGCTCTACGAGCAGTACTTC.

V is TRBV10-3 and J is TRBJ1-5, with 8 bases that match TRBD1. This CDR3 has 15 residues. Germline assignment: CDR1 ENHRY and CDR2 SYGVKD. With V trimmed by 4 bases and J by 6 bases, 8 bases remained unmatched. DNA for the CDR3: TGTGCCATCAGTGGGACAGGGAAAAACGGTCAGCCCCAGCATTTT. Translated, it gives CAISGTGKNGQPQHF.

The chain joins TRBV27 to TRBJ2-1; a possible D gene is TRBD1 (6 bases). Germline CDR1 reads MNHEY; CDR2 reads SMNVEV (reference sequence). This CDR3 is built from 17 residues. V lost 2 bases and J 7 bases, leaving 21 bases between the germline ends. The CDR3 loop reads CASSLLLRQERGNEQFF. The CDR3 coding sequence is TGTGCCAGCAGTTTACTTCTAAGACAGGAAAGGGGTAATGAGCAGTTCTTC.

The rearrangement links TRBV27 to TRBJ2-2; D is perhaps TRBD2 (6 bases). Between the trimmed V and J ends, which lost 5 bases and 2 bases, there was a span of 9 bases. The CDR3 sequence is 14 residues long. Germline CDR1 reads MNHEY; CDR2 reads SMNVEV (reference sequence). As DNA, the CDR3 is TGTGCCAGCAGTGGAGGGCTTAACACCGGGGAGCTGTTTTTT. Its protein product is CASSGGLNTGELFF.

The chain is built from TRBV11-2 and TRBJ1-1, with D perhaps TRBD1 (5 bases). CDR3 length: 13 amino acids. V lost 8 bases, J lost 4 bases, and 14 bases lay in between. Per germline, CDR1 SGHAT and CDR2 FQNNGV. The CDR3 sequence: CASRGGSGTEAFF. The CDR3 coding sequence is TGTGCCAGCCGGGGGGGGTCGGGCACTGAAGCTTTCTTT.

This CDR3 reads CASSPQRQGQAKNIQYF. The CDR3 nucleotides read TGTGCCAGTAGTCCCCAAAGACAGGGTCAAGCCAAAAACATTCAGTACTTC. The rearrangement links TRBV19 to TRBJ2-4; 7 bases align to TRBD1. This CDR3 comprises 17 residues. In germline, CDR1 is LNHDA, CDR2 SQIVND (reference sequence). Trimming took 5 bases from V and 0 from J; bases not matched to a gene: 10.

The V and J genes are TRBV5-8 and TRBJ1-1; D is undetermined. Trimming shortened V by 4 bases and J by 1 base, and 5 bases separated the two germline ends. CDR3 length equals 12 residues. Germline loops: CDR1 SGHTS, CDR2 YDEGEE. The CDR3 region is CASSLRNTEAFF. The CDR3, as DNA: TGTGCCAGCAGCCTACGGAACACTGAAGCTTTCTTT.

CDR3 amino acids: CASSLAGTSEQFF. The DNA for the CDR3 is TGCGCCAGCAGCTTGGCCGGGACTAGCGAGCAGTTCTTC. The chain couples TRBV5-1 to TRBJ2-1; the match to TRBD2 covers 9 bases. CDR1 is SGHRS, CDR2 YFSETQ, per germline. The CDR3 has 13 amino acids. V dropped 0 bases and J dropped 10; count of bases not matched to a gene: 2.

The chain links TRBV5-4 to TRBJ2-1, with TRBD2 matching 9 bases. V lost 5 bases and J lost 0; bases outside the gene matches: 6. Germline V CDR1 and CDR2: SGHNT, YYREEE (reference sequence). The CDR3 extends over 16 amino acids. CDR3 loop: CASSWGSGSSYNEQFF. In DNA, the CDR3 is TGTGCCAGCAGTTGGGGTAGCGGGAGCTCCTACAATGAGCAGTTCTTC.

The chain joins TRBV5-4 to TRBJ1-1; 8 bases match TRBD1. In germline, CDR1 is SGHNT, CDR2 YYREEE (reference sequence). The CDR3 has 14 amino acids. The junction had 2 bases not matched to a gene; V was cut back by 3 bases and J by 1 base. CDR3 coding DNA: TGTGCCAGCAGCTACGGGACAGGGAACACTGAAGCTTTCTTT. Amino acid sequence: CASSYGTGNTEAFF.

The chain links TRBV29-1 to TRBJ1-2, with a possible D match to TRBD1 (6 bases). Germline CDR1 SQVTM, CDR2 ANQGSEA. CDR3 length: 12 residues. V dropped 8 bases and J dropped 7 bases, with 17 bases sitting between them. In DNA, the CDR3 is TGCAGCTTGGGGGGGGCTAGGTCTGGCTACACCTTC. Amino acid sequence: CSLGGARSGYTF.

The rearrangement joins TRBV19 to TRBJ1-3; D possibly corresponds to TRBD1 (6 bases). In germline, CDR1 is LNHDA, CDR2 SQIVND (reference sequence). This CDR3 spans 15 amino acids. Trimming shortened V by 4 bases and J by 2 bases, and 12 bases separated the two germline ends. The CDR3 DNA reads TGTGCCAGTAGTAGAATAACAGGGACTGGAAACACCATATATTTT. The encoded protein is CASSRITGTGNTIYF. Drawing the rest from reference TRBV19 and TRBJ1-3, the complete variable domain is DGGITQSPKYLFRKEGQNVTLSCEQNLNHDAMYWYRQDPGQGLRLIYYSQIVNDFQKGDIAEGYSVSREKKESFPLTVTSAQKNPTAFYLCASSRITGTGNTIYFGEGSWLTVV.

The gene calls are TRBV5-1 and TRBJ2-1; D not certain. The germline gives CDR1 SGHRS, CDR2 YFSETQ. With 0 bases removed from V and 8 bases from J, the gap between germline ends came to 6 bases. This CDR3 is built from 12 residues. The CDR3 sequence is CASSLVIDEQFF. The CDR3, as DNA: TGCGCCAGCAGCTTGGTTATTGATGAGCAGTTCTTC.

The V call is TRBV13, the J call TRBJ2-1; 7 nucleotides line up with TRBD2. This CDR3 is 13 amino acids long. With V trimmed by 5 bases and J by 6 bases, 4 bases remained unmatched. Germline CDR1 and CDR2: PRHDT and FYEKMQ (reference sequence). The CDR3 nucleotides are TGTGCCAGCAGCGCTGGGGGGGGCAATGAGCAGTTCTTC. Encoded protein: CASSAGGGNEQFF.

V usage is TRBV2 and J usage is TRBJ1-1, with D possibly TRBD1 on 6 matching bases. V was trimmed by 6 bases and J by 2 bases, leaving 10 bases between them. The CDR3 runs 13 residues. Germline CDR1 is SNHLY and CDR2 is FYNNEI. CDR3: CASRGQPNTEAFF. The CDR3 DNA sequence: TGTGCCAGCAGAGGACAGCCTAACACTGAAGCTTTCTTT.

This chain connects TRBV5-4 to TRBJ1-2, with D possibly TRBD1 on 6 matching bases. Looked up from germline, CDR1 is SGHNT and CDR2 is YYREEE (reference sequence). This CDR3 has 14 residues. Trimming removed 0 bases from V and 4 bases from J, with 10 bases in between. The chain's CDR3 is CASSLEGRGYGYTF. DNA of the CDR3: TGTGCCAGCAGCTTGGAGGGCAGGGGCTATGGCTACACCTTC.

V gene TRBV18 combines with J gene TRBJ1-1; TRBD1 agrees at 8 bases. J was trimmed by 1 base and V by 2 bases; bases with no gene match: 12. The CDR3 runs to 18 residues. From germline, CDR1 is KGHSH and CDR2 LQKENI. The CDR3 sequence: CASSPTRGRSLSNTEAFF. CDR3 DNA sequence: TGTGCCAGCTCACCAACCAGGGGGCGCTCTTTATCGAACACTGAAGCTTTCTTT.

The rearrangement joins TRBV13 to TRBJ2-5, with D possibly being TRBD1 (6 bases). Germline loops: CDR1 PRHDT, CDR2 FYEKMQ (reference sequence). The CDR3 extends over 14 amino acids. V gave up 0 bases and J gave up 9 bases, with 14 bases separating them. Written as DNA, the CDR3 is TGTGCCAGCAGCTTAGGGAGGACAGACGAAGCCCAGTACTTC. Translated: CASSLGRTDEAQYF.